The 27 T cell receptor beta chains given below trace back to one sample, sequenced in a study of cytomegalovirus exposure and HLA in healthy donors. Primers for the PCR totalled 60 Vbeta and 13 Jbeta. Sequencing was performed with immunoSEQ multiplex PCR; in TCRdb, only in-frame clones are kept and a portion is missing. The sample contains 170,000 or so clones, over 70% of which appear only once. The specimen sequenced was PBMCs. Every receptor here comes from a woman between 45 and 60 years old in good health and CMV-seropositive.

This clone was recorded once. The chain links TRBV9 to TRBJ2-1, with 14 positions matching TRBD2. With V trimmed by 2 bases and J by 3 bases, 16 bases remained unmatched. CDR1 is SGDLS, CDR2 YYNGEE, per germline. The CDR3 covers 21 residues. The CDR3 bases are TGTGCCAGCAGCGTTCAGACGACTAGCGGGGGGGTAACGCCCCTCTACAATGAGCAGTTCTTC. Its protein is CASSVQTTSGGVTPLYNEQFF. The full variable domain, in which reference TRBV9 and TRBJ2-1 provide the parts outside the CDR3, is DSGVTQTPKHLITATGQRVTLRCSPRSGDLSVYWYQQSLDQGLQFLIQYYNGEERAKGNILERFSAQQFPDLHSELNLSSLELGDSALYFCASSVQTTSGGVTPLYNEQFFGPGTRLTVL.

The V call is TRBV9, the J call TRBJ1-1; D is perhaps TRBD1 (6 bases). This CDR3 spans 17 amino acids. Germline V gene lookup returns CDR1 SGDLS and CDR2 YYNGEE. Trimming left V 1 base short and J 0 bases short, with 16 bases between. CDR3 sequence (DNA): TGTGCCAGCAGCGTAAGGTACCGGGACAAGGTGAACACTGAAGCTTTCTTT. Encoded protein: CASSVRYRDKVNTEAFF.

The chain couples TRBV7-3 to TRBJ2-5; 9 bases line up with TRBD1. This CDR3 comprises 15 residues. Looked up from germline, CDR1 is SGHTA and CDR2 is FQGTGA. The V gene end was trimmed by 8 bases and the J gene end by 1 base; junction bases not matched to a gene: 8. The CDR3 DNA sequence: TGTGCCAGCGGGAGGACAGGGGCCATCCAAGAGACCCAGTACTTC. It yields the protein CASGRTGAIQETQYF.

The rearrangement joins TRBV11-3 to TRBJ2-7, with TRBD1 matching 8 bases. This CDR3 comprises 15 residues. Germline CDR1 reads SGHNT; CDR2 reads YENEEA. Unmatched junction bases numbered 9, after V lost 5 bases and J lost 3 bases. The CDR3 DNA reads as TGTGCCAGCAGCACCCGACAGGGGTTAATCTACGAGCAGTACTTC. As protein: CASSTRQGLIYEQYF.

This chain connects TRBV7-2 to TRBJ1-1; 9 bases fit TRBD1. The CDR3 has 16 amino acids. V was pared by 5 bases and J by 3 bases, with 10 bases of the junction left unmatched. CDR1 and CDR2 from the germline V gene are SGHTA and FQGNSA. In DNA, the CDR3 is TGTGCCAGCAGCCCAAAGACAGGGGGTATCGACACTGAAGCTTTCTTT. Translated, it gives CASSPKTGGIDTEAFF. The variable domain in full, completed from reference TRBV7-2 and TRBJ1-1, reads GAGVSQSPSNKVTEKGKDVELRCDPISGHTALYWYRQSLGQGLEFLIYFQGNSAPDKSGLPSDRFSAERTGGSVSTLTIQRTQQEDSAVYLCASSPKTGGIDTEAFFGQGTRLTVV.

With regard to this clone: Germline and junction disagree at one end, which may indicate a read error. V gene TRBV7-7 combines with J gene TRBJ2-7; possible D gene TRBD2, 6 bases. From germline, CDR1 is SSHAT and CDR2 FNYEAQ (reference sequence). This CDR3 spans 15 amino acids. The CDR3 loop reads CASSSRDSKRYEQYF. The CDR3 DNA reads TGTGCTAGCAGCTCCCGGGACTCGAAACGGTACGAGCAGTACTTC.

The chain carries TRBV9 and TRBJ1-5; 7 bases match TRBD1. The ends lost 4 bases at V and 8 bases at J; junction bases unmatched: 6. Per the germline V gene, CDR1 is SGDLS and CDR2 is YYNGEE. This CDR3 comprises 13 residues. The CDR3 nucleotides are TGTGCCAGCAGCCGACAGGGAAATGAGCCCCAGCATTTT. Translating it yields CASSRQGNEPQHF.

This chain links TRBV6-5 with TRBJ2-1; TRBD2 aligns across 11 bases. The length of the CDR3 is 16 residues. Unmatched junction bases numbered 7, after V lost 6 bases and J lost 3 bases. Germline V gene sequence: CDR1 MNHEY, CDR2 SVGAGI. CDR3 in amino acids: CASRYLAGGRYNEQFF. The CDR3 DNA follows: TGTGCCAGCAGGTACCTAGCGGGGGGCCGCTACAATGAGCAGTTCTTC.

The chain carries TRBV5-6 and TRBJ1-6; tentatively, D is TRBD1 (5 bases). The CDR3 sequence is 18 residues long. V lost 0 bases and J 7 bases, leaving 20 bases between the germline ends. Germline CDR1 reads SGHDT; CDR2 reads YYEEEE. CDR3 nucleotides: TGTGCCAGCAGCTTGGTTGGGGCATTGGGATTCCCCAATTCACCCCTCCACTTT. Residues: CASSLVGALGFPNSPLHF. The full variable domain, rest sourced from reference TRBV5-6 and TRBJ1-6, is DAGVTQSPTHLIKTRGQQVTLRCSPKSGHDTVSWYQQALGQGPQFIFQYYEEEERQRGNFPDRFSGHQFPNYSSELNVNALLLGDSALYLCASSLVGALGFPNSPLHFGNGTRLTVT.

The chain employs TRBV14 and TRBJ2-7, with 9 bases lining up with TRBD1. V shed 4 bases and J 3 bases; nucleotides not matched to a gene: 4. The germline V gene encodes CDR1 SGHDN and CDR2 FVKESK. There are 14 residues in the CDR3. CDR3 sequence (DNA): TGTGCCAGCAGCCGACCGGGACAGGGCTACGAGCAGTACTTC. It specifies CASSRPGQGYEQYF.

V gene TRBV7-9 combines with J gene TRBJ1-1, with 7 bases that match TRBD1. The CDR3 extends over 15 amino acids. The V and J ends lost 3 bases and 3 bases, in that order; junction bases with no gene match: 7. Germline V gene data show CDR1 as SEHNR and CDR2 as FQNEAQ (reference sequence). Here the CDR3 reads CASSLTGSWDTEAFF. The CDR3 DNA reads TGTGCCAGCAGCTTGACAGGGAGTTGGGACACTGAAGCTTTCTTT.

V gene TRBV5-1 combines with J gene TRBJ2-1; 13 bases are a match to TRBD2. V dropped 2 bases and J dropped 4; count of bases not matched to a gene: 3. Per the germline V gene, CDR1 is SGHRS and CDR2 is YFSETQ. CDR3 length: 16 residues. CDR3 sequence reads: CASSLAGLAGYNEQFF. The CDR3 region has the DNA TGCGCCAGCAGCTTAGCGGGACTAGCGGGATACAATGAGCAGTTCTTC. Drawing the rest from reference TRBV5-1 and TRBJ2-1, the complete variable domain is KAGVTQTPRYLIKTRGQQVTLSCSPISGHRSVSWYQQTPGQGLQFLFEYFSETQRNKGNFPGRFSGRQFSNSRSEMNVSTLELGDSALYLCASSLAGLAGYNEQFFGPGTRLTVL.

CDR3 nucleotide sequence: TGTGCCATCAGTCCTGTTCAGGGTTGGGACGGGGAGCTGTTTTTT. Its translation is CAISPVQGWDGELFF. The chain is built from TRBV10-3 and TRBJ2-2, with D possibly matching TRBD1 (5 bases). With 5 bases removed from V and 7 bases from J, the gap between germline ends came to 17 bases. The V gene's germline CDR1 is ENHRY and CDR2 SYGVKD. The CDR3 spans 15 residues.

V usage is TRBV11-1 and J usage is TRBJ2-1; TRBD1 matches 9 bases. CDR1 SGHAT and CDR2 FQDESV come from the germline V gene (reference sequence). The CDR3 consists of 16 residues. V shed 5 bases, J shed 7 bases, and the junction held 12 bases outside the gene matches. The chain's CDR3 is CASSRQGGTGRNEQFF. DNA of the CDR3: TGTGCCAGCAGCCGCCAAGGAGGGACAGGGCGGAATGAGCAGTTCTTC. Full variable domain (outside the CDR3, taken from reference TRBV11-1 and TRBJ2-1): EAEVAQSPRYKITEKSQAVAFWCDPISGHATLYWYRQILGQGPELLVQFQDESVVDDSQLPKDRFSAERLKGVDSTLKIQPAELGDSAMYLCASSRQGGTGRNEQFFGPGTRLTVL.

This sequence joins TRBV4-3 and TRBJ1-5, with D perhaps TRBD1 (5 bases). Germline V gene lookup returns CDR1 LGHNA and CDR2 YSLEER. V gave up 1 base and J gave up 8 bases, with 9 bases separating them. This CDR3 has 13 residues. DNA for the CDR3: TGCGCCAGCAGCCAAGTGGGGGGGGAGCCCCAGCATTTT. Protein sequence: CASSQVGGEPQHF.

J is TRBJ1-5 and V is TRBV7-6; 8 bases match TRBD1. There are 14 residues in the CDR3. V was pared by 5 bases and J by 2 bases, with 2 bases of the junction left unmatched. Germline CDR1 SGHVS, CDR2 FNYEAQ. The CDR3 spells CASSPDRGNQPQHF. Written as DNA, the CDR3 is TGTGCCAGCAGCCCGGACAGGGGCAATCAGCCCCAGCATTTT.

This clone was counted once. The chain has TRBV19 and TRBJ2-1; 10 bases are shared with TRBD2. Losses at the gene ends were 8 bases for V and 8 bases for J; bases not matched to a gene: 9. The CDR3 loop spans 14 amino acids. Germline lookup yields CDR1 LNHDA and CDR2 SQIVND (reference sequence). As DNA, the CDR3 is TGTGCCAGTCGACCGGGACTAGCGTCGGATGAGCAGTTCTTC. Translation gives CASRPGLASDEQFF.

J is TRBJ2-7 and V is TRBV7-2; 8 bases are shared with TRBD1. V gave up 3 bases and J gave up 8 bases; unmatched junction bases: 9. The CDR3 has 14 residues. CDR1 and CDR2 (germline): SGHTA, FQGNSA. The CDR3 coding sequence is TGTGCCAGCAGCTTTCGGGGGCAGGGGGCAAAGCAGTACTTC. Its translation: CASSFRGQGAKQYF.

The chain combines TRBV21-1 with TRBJ2-7; the D call of TRBD1 is as the table states it, not checked on the DNA. TRBV21-1 counts as a pseudogene. The CDR3 length is 18 residues. The CDR3 is CASDNVRVLGTGTYEQYF. The CDR3, as DNA: TGTGCCAGCGATAACGTCCGAGTACTGGGGACAGGTACCTACGAGCAGTACTTC.

The V gene is TRBV12-5, the J gene TRBJ1-2, with TRBD1 matching over 11 bases. Germline-derived CDR1 and CDR2 are LGHNT and FRNRAP. The CDR3 has 15 amino acids. V lost 7 bases, J lost 4 bases, and 8 bases stayed unmatched. CDR3 bases: TGTGCTAGTGCCTTGGGACAGGGGGTGGGCTATGGCTACACCTTC. Its protein is CASALGQGVGYGYTF.

The chain links TRBV11-3 to TRBJ2-3; tentative D call: TRBD1 (5 bases). V gave up 3 bases and J gave up 0 bases, with 7 bases separating them. Per the germline V gene, CDR1 is SGHNT and CDR2 is YENEEA. There are 14 residues in the CDR3. CDR3 region: CASSFRQSTDTQYF. The DNA for the CDR3 is TGTGCCAGCAGCTTTCGACAGAGCACAGATACGCAGTATTTT.

The CDR3: CASSSYQETQYF. The CDR3 DNA reads TGTGCCAGCAGTTCCTACCAAGAGACCCAGTACTTC. The J gene is TRBJ2-5, the V gene TRBV28; no reliable D call. The CDR3 runs to 12 residues. V was pared by 4 bases and J by 0 bases, with 3 bases between. Germline V gene sequence: CDR1 MDHEN, CDR2 SYDVKM.

V gene TRBV5-4 combines with J gene TRBJ2-3; TRBD1 aligns across 8 bases. Germline values: CDR1 SGHNT, CDR2 YYREEE (reference sequence). The CDR3 length is 16 residues. V lost 3 bases and J lost 0; bases outside the gene matches: 6. The CDR3 reads CASSYATGVSTDTQYF. The CDR3 DNA reads TGTGCCAGCAGCTACGCGACAGGGGTAAGCACAGATACGCAGTATTTT.

CDR3 in DNA: TGTGCCAGCAGCTTTGTTAGCGAATCCTACGAGCAGTACTTC. Amino acid sequence: CASSFVSESYEQYF. This chain joins TRBV7-9 and TRBJ2-7; D is possibly TRBD2 (5 bases). Trimming cost V 3 bases and J 1 base, with 10 bases left between them. In germline, CDR1 is SEHNR, CDR2 FQNEAQ (reference sequence). This CDR3 comprises 14 residues. The full variable domain, completed using reference TRBV7-9 and TRBJ2-7, is DTGVSQNPRHKITKRGQNVTFRCDPISEHNRLYWYRQTLGQGPEFLTYFQNEAQLEKSRLLSDRFSAERPKGSFSTLEIQRTEQGDSAMYLCASSFVSESYEQYFGPGTRLTVT.

This chain uses TRBV19 with TRBJ2-1, with D possibly TRBD2 on 5 matching bases. CDR3 length: 13 amino acids. CDR1 is LNHDA, CDR2 SQIVND, per germline (reference sequence). V shed 7 bases and J shed 2 bases, with 9 bases lying between them. CDR3 region: CASNGIAYNEQFF. The DNA for the CDR3 is TGTGCCAGTAACGGGATCGCCTACAATGAGCAGTTCTTC.

The chain recombines TRBV19 with TRBJ2-7, with 11 nucleotides matching TRBD2. The V gene end was trimmed by 6 bases and the J gene end by 5 bases; junction bases not matched to a gene: 9. Germline V gene lookup returns CDR1 LNHDA and CDR2 SQIVND (reference sequence). The CDR3 is 15 amino acids. The CDR3 sequence is CASRTRLAGSNEQYF. The DNA of the CDR3 is TGTGCCAGTAGAACTAGACTAGCGGGATCCAACGAGCAGTACTTC.

The chain is built from TRBV5-1 and TRBJ2-5; maybe TRBD2 (6 bases). CDR3 length equals 15 residues. Germline CDR1 is SGHRS and CDR2 is YFSETQ. Trimming removed 0 bases from V and 9 bases from J, with 18 bases in between. The CDR3 loop reads CASSLAALAREAQYF. The DNA for the CDR3 is TGCGCCAGCAGCTTGGCCGCTCTAGCGAGGGAGGCCCAGTACTTC.